This TCR beta chain was recovered during a study of cytomegalovirus exposure and HLA in healthy donors. The ends were cut back, 7 bases at V and 0 bases at J, with 10 bases in the middle. The CDR3 length is 14 residues. Germline CDR1 is MNHNS and CDR2 is SASEGT. In the PCR, 60 Vbeta and 13 Jbeta primers were used. Profiling relied on immunoSEQ multiplex PCR, and the TCRdb table lists in-frame clones only, not all of them. This table holds around 150,000 clones, around 79% found once. The sample was PBMCs. The J gene is TRBJ2-1, the V gene TRBV6-1, with D uncertain. The sequence was obtained from a woman aged 40 to 50 in good health and CMV-seronegative. Here the CDR3 DNA reads TGTGCCAGCAATCCCCGGAGCTCCTACAATGAGCAGTTCTTC. It specifies CASNPRSSYNEQFF.